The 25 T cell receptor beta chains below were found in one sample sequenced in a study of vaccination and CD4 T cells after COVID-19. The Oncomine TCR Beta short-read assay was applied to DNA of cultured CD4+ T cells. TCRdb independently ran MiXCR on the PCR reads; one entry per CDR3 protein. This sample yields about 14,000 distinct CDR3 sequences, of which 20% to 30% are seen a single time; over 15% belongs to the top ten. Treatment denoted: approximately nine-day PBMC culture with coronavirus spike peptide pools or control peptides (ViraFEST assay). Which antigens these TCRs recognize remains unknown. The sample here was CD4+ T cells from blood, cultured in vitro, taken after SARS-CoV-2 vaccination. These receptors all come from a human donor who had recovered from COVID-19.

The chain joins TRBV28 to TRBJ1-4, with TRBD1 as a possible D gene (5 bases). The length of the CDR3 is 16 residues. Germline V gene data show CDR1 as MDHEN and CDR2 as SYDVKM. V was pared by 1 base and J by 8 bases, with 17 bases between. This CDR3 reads CASSLSKTGLEEKLFF. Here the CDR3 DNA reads TGTGCCAGCAGTTTATCCAAAACAGGTCTAGAGGAAAAACTGTTTTTT.

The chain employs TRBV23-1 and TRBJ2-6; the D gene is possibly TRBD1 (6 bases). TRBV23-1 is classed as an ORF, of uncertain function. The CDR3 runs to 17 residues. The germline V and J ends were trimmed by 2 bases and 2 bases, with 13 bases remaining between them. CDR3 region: CASSQPQGIAGANVLTF. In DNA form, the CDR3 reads TGCGCCAGCAGTCAACCTCAGGGGATAGCTGGGGCCAACGTCCTGACTTTC.

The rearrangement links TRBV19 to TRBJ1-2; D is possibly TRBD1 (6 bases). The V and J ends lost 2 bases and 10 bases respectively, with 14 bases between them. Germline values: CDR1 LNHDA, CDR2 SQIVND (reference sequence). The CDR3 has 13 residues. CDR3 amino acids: CASSIKGTTSYTF. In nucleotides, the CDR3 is TGTGCCAGTAGTATAAAGGGGACAACTTCCTACACCTTC.

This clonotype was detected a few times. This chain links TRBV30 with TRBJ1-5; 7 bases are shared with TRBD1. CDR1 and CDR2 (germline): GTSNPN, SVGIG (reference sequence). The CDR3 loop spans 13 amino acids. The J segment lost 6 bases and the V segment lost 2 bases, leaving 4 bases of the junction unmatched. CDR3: CAWSPGGSQPQHF. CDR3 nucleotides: TGTGCCTGGAGTCCAGGGGGGAGTCAGCCCCAGCATTTT.

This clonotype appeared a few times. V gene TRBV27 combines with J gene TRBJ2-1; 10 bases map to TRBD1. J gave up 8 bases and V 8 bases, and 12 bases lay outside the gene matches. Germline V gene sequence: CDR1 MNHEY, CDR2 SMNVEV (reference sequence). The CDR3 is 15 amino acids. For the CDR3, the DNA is TGTGCCAGCGGAGCCGGGACAGGGGCTTTAGATGAGCAGTTCTTC. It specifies CASGAGTGALDEQFF.

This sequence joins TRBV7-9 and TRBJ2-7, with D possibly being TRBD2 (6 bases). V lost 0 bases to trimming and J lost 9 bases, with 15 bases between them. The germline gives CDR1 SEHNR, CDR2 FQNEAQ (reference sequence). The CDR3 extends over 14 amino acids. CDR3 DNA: TGTGCCAGCAGCTTAGCCGCGGGACCTCCGCGGCAGTACTTC. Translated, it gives CASSLAAGPPRQYF.

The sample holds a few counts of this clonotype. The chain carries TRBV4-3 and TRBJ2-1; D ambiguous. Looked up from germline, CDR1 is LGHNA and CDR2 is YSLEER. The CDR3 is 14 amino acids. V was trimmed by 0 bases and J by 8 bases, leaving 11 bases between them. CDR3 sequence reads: CASSQDPADDEQFF. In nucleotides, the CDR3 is TGCGCCAGCAGCCAAGATCCGGCTGATGATGAGCAGTTCTTC.

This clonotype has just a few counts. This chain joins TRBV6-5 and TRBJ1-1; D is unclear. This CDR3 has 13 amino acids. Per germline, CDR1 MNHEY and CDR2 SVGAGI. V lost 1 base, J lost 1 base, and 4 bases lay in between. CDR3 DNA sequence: TGTGCCAGCAGTTACTTAGGGAACACTGAAGCTTTCTTT. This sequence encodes CASSYLGNTEAFF.

CDR3 sequence (DNA): TGTGCCAGCAGTTACTCGCCAGGGGCTAGCGGGAGTCGATACGAGCAGTACTTC. It is translated as CASSYSPGASGSRYEQYF. The genes are TRBV6-5 and TRBJ2-7, with TRBD2 matching over 10 bases. CDR3 length equals 18 residues. Germline CDR1 is MNHEY and CDR2 is SVGAGI. V was clipped by 0 bases and J by 4 bases; unmatched bases: 12.

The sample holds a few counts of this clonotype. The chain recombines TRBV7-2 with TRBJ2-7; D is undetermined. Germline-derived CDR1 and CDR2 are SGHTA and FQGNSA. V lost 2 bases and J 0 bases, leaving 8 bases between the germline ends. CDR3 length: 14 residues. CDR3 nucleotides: TGTGCCAGCAGCTTATATCAGAGCTCCTACGAGCAGTACTTC. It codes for CASSLYQSSYEQYF. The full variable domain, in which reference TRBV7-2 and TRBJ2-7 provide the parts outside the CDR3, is GAGVSQSPSNKVTEKGKDVELRCDPISGHTALYWYRQSLGQGLEFLIYFQGNSAPDKSGLPSDRFSAERTGGSVSTLTIQRTQQEDSAVYLCASSLYQSSYEQYFGPGTRLTVT.

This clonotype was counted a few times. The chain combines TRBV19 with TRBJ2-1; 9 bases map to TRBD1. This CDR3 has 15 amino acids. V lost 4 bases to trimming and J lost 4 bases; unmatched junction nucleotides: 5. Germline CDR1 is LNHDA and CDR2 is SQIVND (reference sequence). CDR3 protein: CASSRGQGTYNEQFF. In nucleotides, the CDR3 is TGTGCCAGTAGTAGGGGACAGGGAACGTACAATGAGCAGTTCTTC.

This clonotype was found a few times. Written as DNA, the CDR3 is TGTGCCAGCAGCTTGGCCCCGGTGGGGGGGGACTCCTACGAGCAGTACTTC. It is translated as CASSLAPVGGDSYEQYF. This rearrangement joins TRBV5-4 to TRBJ2-7, with 7 bases matching TRBD2. The CDR3 has 17 residues. V shed 0 bases, J shed 0 bases, and the junction held 9 bases outside the gene matches. CDR1 SGHNT and CDR2 YYREEE come from the germline V gene (reference sequence).

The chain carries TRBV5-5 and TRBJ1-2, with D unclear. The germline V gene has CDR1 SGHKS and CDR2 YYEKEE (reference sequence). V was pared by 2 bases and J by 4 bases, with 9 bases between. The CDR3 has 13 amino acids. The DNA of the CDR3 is TGTGCCAGCAGCTTTCAGGACGGCTATGGCTACACCTTC. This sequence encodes CASSFQDGYGYTF.

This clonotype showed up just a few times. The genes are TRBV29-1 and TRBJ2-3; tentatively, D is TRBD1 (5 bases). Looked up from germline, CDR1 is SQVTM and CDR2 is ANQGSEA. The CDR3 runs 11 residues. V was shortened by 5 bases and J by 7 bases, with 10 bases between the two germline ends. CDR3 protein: CSVPRQNTQYF. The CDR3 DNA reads TGCAGCGTTCCCCGACAGAATACGCAGTATTTT.

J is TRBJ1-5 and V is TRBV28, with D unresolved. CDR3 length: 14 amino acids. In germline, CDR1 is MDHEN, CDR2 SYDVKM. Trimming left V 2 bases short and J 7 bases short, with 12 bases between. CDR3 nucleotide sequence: TGTGCCAGCAGTTTAAAGGAGCTTGGACAGCCCCAGCATTTT. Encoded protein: CASSLKELGQPQHF.

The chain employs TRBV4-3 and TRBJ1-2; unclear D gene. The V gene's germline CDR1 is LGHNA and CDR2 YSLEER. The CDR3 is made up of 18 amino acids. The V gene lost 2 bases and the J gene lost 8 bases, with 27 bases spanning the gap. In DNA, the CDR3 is TGCGCCAGCAGCCAACAGGCCGCGGCGCAAGGTCGTATTAAGGGCTACACCTTC. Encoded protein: CASSQQAAAQGRIKGYTF.

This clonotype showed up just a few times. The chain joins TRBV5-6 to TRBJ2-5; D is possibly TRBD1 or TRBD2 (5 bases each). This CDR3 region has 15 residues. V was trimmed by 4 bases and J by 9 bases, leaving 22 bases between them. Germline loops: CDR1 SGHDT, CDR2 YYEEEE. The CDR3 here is CASSPGPAGAKSQYF. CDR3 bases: TGTGCCAGCAGCCCGGGACCCGCGGGCGCAAAGTCCCAGTACTTC.

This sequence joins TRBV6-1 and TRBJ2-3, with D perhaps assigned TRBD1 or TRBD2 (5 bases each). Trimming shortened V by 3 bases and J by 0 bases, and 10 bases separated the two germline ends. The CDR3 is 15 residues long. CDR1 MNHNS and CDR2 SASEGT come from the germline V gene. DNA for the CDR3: TGTGCCAGCAGTGAGGGGGTAGGGAGCACAGATACGCAGTATTTT. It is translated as CASSEGVGSTDTQYF.

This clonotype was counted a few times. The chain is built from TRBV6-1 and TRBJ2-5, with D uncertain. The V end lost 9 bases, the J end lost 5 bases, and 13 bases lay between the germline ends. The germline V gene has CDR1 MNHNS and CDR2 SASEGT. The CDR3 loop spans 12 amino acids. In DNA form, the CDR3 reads TGTGCCAGTAGCTCTGTCAAGGAGACCCAGTACTTC. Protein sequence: CASSSVKETQYF.

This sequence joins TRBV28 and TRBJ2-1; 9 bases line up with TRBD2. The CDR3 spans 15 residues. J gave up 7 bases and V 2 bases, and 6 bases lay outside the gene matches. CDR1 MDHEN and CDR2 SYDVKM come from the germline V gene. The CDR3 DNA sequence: TGTGCCAGCAGTTTAAGCGGGAGGCCCCTTAATGAGCAGTTCTTC. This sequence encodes CASSLSGRPLNEQFF.

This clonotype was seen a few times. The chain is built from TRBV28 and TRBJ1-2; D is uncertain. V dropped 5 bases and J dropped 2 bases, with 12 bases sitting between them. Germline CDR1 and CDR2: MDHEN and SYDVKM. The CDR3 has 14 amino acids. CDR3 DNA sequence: TGTGCCAGCAGTACCTTGGACGGGAACTATGGCTACACCTTC. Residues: CASSTLDGNYGYTF.

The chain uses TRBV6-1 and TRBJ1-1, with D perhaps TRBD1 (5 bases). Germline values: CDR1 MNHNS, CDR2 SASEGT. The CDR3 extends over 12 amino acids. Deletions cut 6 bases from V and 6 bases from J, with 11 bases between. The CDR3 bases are TGTGCCAGCAGCCCCGGGACCCCTGAAGCTTTCTTT. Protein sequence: CASSPGTPEAFF.

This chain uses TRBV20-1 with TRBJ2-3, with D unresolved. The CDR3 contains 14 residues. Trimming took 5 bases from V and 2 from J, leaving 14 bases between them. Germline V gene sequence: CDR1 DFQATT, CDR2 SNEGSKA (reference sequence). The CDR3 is CSASRPSSTDTQYF. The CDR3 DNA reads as TGCAGTGCTTCCCGGCCTTCTTCCACAGATACGCAGTATTTT.

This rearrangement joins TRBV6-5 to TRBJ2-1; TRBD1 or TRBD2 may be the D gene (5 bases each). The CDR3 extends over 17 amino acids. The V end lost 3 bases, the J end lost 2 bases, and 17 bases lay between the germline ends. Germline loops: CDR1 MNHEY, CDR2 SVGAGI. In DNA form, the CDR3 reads TGTGCCAGCAGTTATTCGGGACCTCCGCAGCCCTACAATGAGCAGTTCTTC. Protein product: CASSYSGPPQPYNEQFF.

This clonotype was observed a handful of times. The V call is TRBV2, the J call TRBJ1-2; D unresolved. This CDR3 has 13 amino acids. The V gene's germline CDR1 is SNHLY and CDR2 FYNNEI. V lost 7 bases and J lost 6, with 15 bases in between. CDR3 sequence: CASTSDGVHGYTF. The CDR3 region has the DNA TGTGCCAGCACCAGTGACGGGGTACATGGCTACACCTTC.